A selection of T cell receptor beta chains follows, all from one sample in a study of CD8 T cells in Susac syndrome. MiXCR, run by TCRdb on the immunoSEQ multiplex PCR reads, gives a single entry per CDR3 protein. The repertoire holds fewer than 150,000 distinct CDR3 sequences, with approximately 89% as singletons. What was sequenced was CD8+ T cells from PBMCs. These receptor sequences come from a human donor with multiple sclerosis. Both conserved end residues are part of each CDR3. A D gene is named only where the DNA matches it firmly. A row's size may be missing; if present it is once, few, many or a size class.

TRBV27	TRBD1	.	TRBJ1-5	CASSGQGGSQPQHF	TGTGCCAGCAGTGGACAGGGGGGAAGTCAGCCCCAGCATTTT
TRBV29-1	TRBD2	.	TRBJ2-2	CSVLAGGSGELFF	TGCAGCGTACTAGCGGGAGGGTCCGGGGAGCTGTTTTTT
TRBV27	.	.	TRBJ1-1	CASSSPGSLSTEAFF	TGTGCCAGCAGTTCTCCCGGCAGCCTGTCCACTGAAGCTTTCTTT
TRBV7-9	.	.	TRBJ2-5	CASSPPPRETQYF	TGTGCCAGCAGCCCACCCCCTAGGGAGACCCAGTACTTC
TRBV19	TRBD2	.	TRBJ2-1	CASSGLAGGYEQFF	TGTGCCAGTAGTGGACTAGCGGGAGGTTATGAGCAGTTCTTC
TRBV12-3/TRBV12-4	.	.	TRBJ1-5	CASSLGSPGGQPQHF	TGTGCCAGCAGTTTAGGAAGTCCGGGGGGTCAGCCCCAGCATTTT
TRBV4-1	.	.	TRBJ2-1	CASSLKAAGATYNEQFF	TGCGCCAGCAGCCTCAAGGCGGCGGGGGCCACCTACAATGAGCAGTTCTTC
TRBV4-1	.	.	TRBJ1-4	CASSQEDEKLFF	TGCGCCAGCAGCCAAGAGGATGAAAAACTGTTTTTT
TRBV27	.	.	TRBJ2-7	CASSLSASGYEQYF	TGTGCCAGCAGTTTATCAGCGTCCGGCTACGAGCAGTACTTC
TRBV7-9	.	.	TRBJ1-1	CASSPPRSGSTEAFF	TGTGCCAGCAGCCCTCCTCGCAGTGGGTCCACTGAAGCTTTCTTT
TRBV3-1	TRBD2	.	TRBJ2-7	CASSQRLGGDEQYF	TGTGCCAGCAGCCAAAGGCTTGGGGGGGACGAGCAGTACTTC
TRBV3-1	.	.	TRBJ2-1	CASSQGWISYNEQFF	TGTGCCAGCAGCCAAGGCTGGATCTCCTACAATGAGCAGTTCTTC
TRBV7-9	.	.	TRBJ2-6	CASSSYYDSGANVLTF	TGTGCCAGCAGCTCCTACTATGACTCTGGGGCCAACGTCCTGACTTTC
TRBV9	TRBD1	.	TRBJ2-4	CASSAGSRGQNIQYF	TGTGCCAGCAGCGCGGGATCCAGGGGGCAAAACATTCAGTACTTC
TRBV3-1	.	.	TRBJ1-2	CASSQDQGGIYGYTF	TGTGCCAGCAGCCAAGACCAAGGGGGGATCTATGGCTACACCTTC
TRBV19	TRBD2	.	TRBJ2-2	CASTPRLRVAGHTGELFF	TGTGCCAGTACCCCCCGATTGAGGGTAGCGGGTCATACCGGGGAGCTGTTTTTT
TRBV19	.	once	TRBJ2-1	CASSIAPPGSNEQFF	TGTGCCAGTAGTATAGCCCCACCGGGATCCAATGAGCAGTTCTTC
TRBV6-5	.	.	TRBJ2-1	CASSTGAEGEQFF	TGTGCCAGCAGCACCGGGGCCGAAGGAGAGCAGTTCTTC
TRBV20-1	.	.	TRBJ2-1	CSADLTSYNEQFF	TGCAGTGCCGACCTGACTTCGTACAATGAGCAGTTCTTC
TRBV15	.	.	TRBJ2-2	CATSREAQGLTGELFF	TGTGCCACCAGCAGAGAAGCACAGGGACTCACCGGGGAGCTGTTTTTT
TRBV7-9	.	.	TRBJ2-7	CASSLEELEQYF	TGTGCCAGCAGCTTAGAGGAACTCGAGCAGTACTTC
TRBV7-9	.	.	TRBJ1-2	CASSPDSRGYTF	TGTGCCAGCAGCCCCGACAGCCGTGGCTACACCTTC
TRBV29-1	.	.	TRBJ2-3	CSVVEGSVSDTQYF	TGCAGCGTTGTGGAGGGGTCGGTGTCAGATACGCAGTATTTT
TRBV29-1	.	.	TRBJ2-3	CSVEGGADTQYF	TGCAGCGTTGAGGGCGGAGCGGATACGCAGTATTTT
TRBV12-3/TRBV12-4	.	.	TRBJ1-2	CASSYADSHPPGYTF	TGTGCCAGCAGTTATGCGGACTCCCACCCTCCTGGCTACACCTTC
TRBV3-1	TRBD1	.	TRBJ1-5	CASSQMGQGDQPQHF	TGTGCCAGCAGCCAAATGGGACAGGGGGACCAGCCCCAGCATTTT
TRBV4-1	TRBD2	.	TRBJ2-7	CASSPLGLAGDNEQYF	TGCGCCAGCAGCCCCCTCGGACTAGCGGGAGACAACGAGCAGTACTTC
TRBV29-1	TRBD2	once	TRBJ2-1	CSAELGRANEQFF	TGCAGCGCCGAACTTGGGAGGGCCAATGAGCAGTTCTTC
TRBV9	TRBD1	.	TRBJ2-1	CASSSATGTGIYNEQFF	TGTGCCAGCAGCAGCGCCACCGGGACAGGTATCTACAATGAGCAGTTCTTC
TRBV7-9	TRBD1	few	TRBJ2-5	CASSLVVGTGETQYF	TGTGCCAGCAGCTTAGTAGTTGGGACAGGGGAGACCCAGTACTTC
TRBV7-2	TRBD1	.	TRBJ2-7	CASSLARSRGTGTYEQYF	TGTGCCAGCAGCTTAGCGAGGTCAAGGGGGACAGGCACCTACGAGCAGTACTTC
TRBV15	.	.	TRBJ2-7	CATSAGRAVSYEQYF	TGTGCCACCAGCGCGGGCAGGGCGGTCTCCTACGAGCAGTACTTC
TRBV15	.	once	TRBJ2-1	CATSTPQESSYNEQFF	TGTGCCACCAGCACCCCTCAAGAGAGCTCCTACAATGAGCAGTTCTTC
TRBV27	TRBD1	.	TRBJ1-2	CASSDLGQGPSPNYGYTF	TGTGCCAGCAGCGACTTAGGACAGGGGCCATCCCCTAACTATGGCTACACCTTC
TRBV28	TRBD1	.	TRBJ2-2	CASTLGQGLNTGELFF	TGTGCCAGCACCCTTGGACAGGGCCTAAACACCGGGGAGCTGTTTTTT
TRBV28	TRBD1	.	TRBJ2-2	CASSYPDRMNTGELFF	TGTGCCAGCAGTTATCCGGACAGGATGAACACCGGGGAGCTGTTTTTT
TRBV27	TRBD1	.	TRBJ2-3	CASYDRGTGGQDTQYF	TGTGCCAGCTATGACCGAGGGACAGGGGGTCAGGATACGCAGTATTTT
TRBV28	.	once	TRBJ2-7	CASSPLLGLIKEQYF	TGTGCCAGCAGCCCTCTCTTGGGACTCATCAAGGAGCAGTACTTC
TRBV25-1	TRBD2	.	TRBJ2-5	CASSELKAEFWEGKETQYF	TGTGCCAGCAGTGAACTGAAAGCGGAGTTCTGGGAGGGGAAAGAGACCCAGTACTTC
TRBV5-6	.	.	TRBJ1-1	CASSTGLEAFF	TGTGCCAGCAGCACAGGTCTTGAAGCTTTCTTT
TRBV5-6	.	.	TRBJ1-1	CASSLQGRVAFF	TGTGCCAGCAGCTTGCAGGGGCGGGTTGCTTTCTTT
TRBV5-6	TRBD2	.	TRBJ2-1	CASSREGLAGYNEQFF	TGTGCCAGCAGCCGAGAGGGACTAGCGGGATACAATGAGCAGTTCTTC
TRBV6-6	.	.	TRBJ2-7	CASSYLAREQYF	TGTGCCAGCAGTTACCTGGCTCGCGAGCAGTACTTC
TRBV19	TRBD2	.	TRBJ2-2	CASGAGASTGELFF	TGTGCCAGTGGAGCGGGGGCTAGCACCGGGGAGCTGTTTTTT
TRBV27	.	.	TRBJ1-2	CASSPAGFFSGYTF	TGTGCCAGCAGCCCGGCAGGGTTCTTCTCTGGCTACACCTTC
TRBV6-5	.	.	TRBJ2-7	CASSYSGVAYEQYF	TGTGCCAGCAGTTACTCAGGAGTAGCCTACGAGCAGTACTTC
TRBV7-9	TRBD1	.	TRBJ2-1	CASSLGQGNNEQFF	TGTGCCAGCAGCTTAGGACAGGGGAACAATGAGCAGTTCTTC
TRBV7-9	.	.	TRBJ2-2	CASSQRTANTGELFF	TGTGCCAGCAGCCAAAGGACTGCGAACACCGGGGAGCTGTTTTTT
TRBV29-1	.	.	TRBJ2-5	CSVLEAGETQYF	TGCAGCGTTCTGGAGGCGGGTGAGACCCAGTACTTC
TRBV4-1	.	.	TRBJ2-2	CASSQEEIAGELFF	TGCGCCAGCAGCCAAGAAGAAATAGCCGGGGAGCTGTTTTTT
TRBV6-1	.	.	TRBJ1-1	CASSEIIGSFEAFF	TGTGCCAGCAGTGAAATAATTGGCAGCTTCGAAGCTTTCTTT
TRBV6-2/TRBV6-3	.	.	TRBJ2-1	CASSSLSIYNEQFF	TGTGCCAGCAGTAGTCTCAGTATCTACAATGAGCAGTTCTTC